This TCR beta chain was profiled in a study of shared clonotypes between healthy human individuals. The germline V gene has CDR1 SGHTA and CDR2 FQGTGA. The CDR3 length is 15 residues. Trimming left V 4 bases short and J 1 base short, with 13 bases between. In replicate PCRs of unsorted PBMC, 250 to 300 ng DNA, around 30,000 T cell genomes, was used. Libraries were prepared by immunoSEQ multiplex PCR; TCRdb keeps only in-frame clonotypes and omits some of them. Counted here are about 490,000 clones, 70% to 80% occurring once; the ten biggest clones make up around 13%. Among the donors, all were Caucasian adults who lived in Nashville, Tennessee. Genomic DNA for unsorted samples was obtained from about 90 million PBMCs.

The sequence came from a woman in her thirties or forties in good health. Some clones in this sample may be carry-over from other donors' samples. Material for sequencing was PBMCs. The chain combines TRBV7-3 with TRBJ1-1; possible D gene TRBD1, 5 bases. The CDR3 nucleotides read TGTGCCAGCAGCTGGGAGACAGTTTCGAACACTGAAGCTTTCTTT. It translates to CASSWETVSNTEAFF.